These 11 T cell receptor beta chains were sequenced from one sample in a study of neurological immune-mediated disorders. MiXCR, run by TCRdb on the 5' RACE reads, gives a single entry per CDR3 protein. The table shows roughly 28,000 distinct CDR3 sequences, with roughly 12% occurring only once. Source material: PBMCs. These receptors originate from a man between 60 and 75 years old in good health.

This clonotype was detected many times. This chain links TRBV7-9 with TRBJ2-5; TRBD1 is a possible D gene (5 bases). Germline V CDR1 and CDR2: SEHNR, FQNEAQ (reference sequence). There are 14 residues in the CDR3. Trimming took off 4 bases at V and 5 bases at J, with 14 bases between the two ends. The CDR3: CASSSLQGWETQYF. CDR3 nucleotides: TGTGCCAGCAGCTCCCTCCAGGGCTGGGAGACCCAGTACTTC. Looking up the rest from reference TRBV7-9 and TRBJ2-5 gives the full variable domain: DTGVSQNPRHKITKRGQNVTFRCDPISEHNRLYWYRQTLGQGPEFLTYFQNEAQLEKSRLLSDRFSAERPKGSFSTLEIQRTEQGDSAMYLCASSSLQGWETQYFGPGTRLLVL.

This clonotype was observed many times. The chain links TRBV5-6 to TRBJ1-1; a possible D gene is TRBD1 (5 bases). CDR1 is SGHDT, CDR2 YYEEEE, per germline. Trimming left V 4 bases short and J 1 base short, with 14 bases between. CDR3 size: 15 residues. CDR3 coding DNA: TGTGCCAGCAGCGTCACGGGACGACAGAACACTGAAGCTTTCTTT. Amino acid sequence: CASSVTGRQNTEAFF.

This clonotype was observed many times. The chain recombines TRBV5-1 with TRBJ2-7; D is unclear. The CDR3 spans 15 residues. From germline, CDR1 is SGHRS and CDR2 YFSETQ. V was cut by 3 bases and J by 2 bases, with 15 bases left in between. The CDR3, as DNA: TGCGCCAGCAGCTACGAATCCTTGAGCACCTACGAGCAGTACTTC. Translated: CASSYESLSTYEQYF.

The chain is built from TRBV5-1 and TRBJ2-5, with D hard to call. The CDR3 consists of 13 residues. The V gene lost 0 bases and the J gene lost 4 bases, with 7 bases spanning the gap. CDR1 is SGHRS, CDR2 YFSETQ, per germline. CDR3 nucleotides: TGCGCCAGCAGCTTGGAAGTGCGAGAGACCCAGTACTTC. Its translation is CASSLEVRETQYF. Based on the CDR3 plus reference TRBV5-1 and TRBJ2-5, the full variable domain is KAGVTQTPRYLIKTRGQQVTLSCSPISGHRSVSWYQQTPGQGLQFLFEYFSETQRNKGNFPGRFSGRQFSNSRSEMNVSTLELGDSALYLCASSLEVRETQYFGPGTRLLVL.

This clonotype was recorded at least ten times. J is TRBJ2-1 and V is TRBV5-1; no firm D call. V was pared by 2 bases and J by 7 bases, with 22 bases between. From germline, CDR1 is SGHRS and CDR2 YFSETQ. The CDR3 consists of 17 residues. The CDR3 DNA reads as TGCGCCAGCAGCTTACGCGGCTTGCAGTCTGTGCCAAATGAGCAGTTCTTC. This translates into CASSLRGLQSVPNEQFF.

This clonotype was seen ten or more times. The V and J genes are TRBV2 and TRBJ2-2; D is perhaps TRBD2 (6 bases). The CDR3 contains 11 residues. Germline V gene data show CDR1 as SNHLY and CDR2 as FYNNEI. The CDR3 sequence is CANLRGGELFF. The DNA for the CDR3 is TGTGCGAATCTGCGGGGCGGGGAGCTGTTTTTT.

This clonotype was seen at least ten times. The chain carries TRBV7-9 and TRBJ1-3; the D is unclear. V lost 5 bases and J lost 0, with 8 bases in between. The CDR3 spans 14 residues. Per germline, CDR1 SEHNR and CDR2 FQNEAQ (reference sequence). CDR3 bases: TGTGCCAGCAGCGCACCTTCCTCTGGAAACACCATATATTTT. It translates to CASSAPSSGNTIYF.

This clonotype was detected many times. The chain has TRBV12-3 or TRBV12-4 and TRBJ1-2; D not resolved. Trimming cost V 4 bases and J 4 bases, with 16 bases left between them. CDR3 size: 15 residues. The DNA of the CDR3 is TGTGCCAGCAGTTCGGGCCTTACAAAACCCTATGGCTACACCTTC. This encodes CASSSGLTKPYGYTF.

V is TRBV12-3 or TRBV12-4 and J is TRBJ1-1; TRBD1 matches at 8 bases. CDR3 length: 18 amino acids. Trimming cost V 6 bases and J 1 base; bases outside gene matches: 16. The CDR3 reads CASSSRGQGARKNTEAFF. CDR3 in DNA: TGTGCCAGCAGCTCCAGGGGGCAGGGGGCGCGAAAGAACACTGAAGCTTTCTTT.

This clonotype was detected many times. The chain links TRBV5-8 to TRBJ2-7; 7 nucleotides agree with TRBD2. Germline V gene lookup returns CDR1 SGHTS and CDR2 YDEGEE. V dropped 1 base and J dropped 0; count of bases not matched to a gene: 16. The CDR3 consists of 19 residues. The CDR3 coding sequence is TGTGCCAGCAGCTTGCGTCCAGGGTTATTGGCTAGCGGCTCCTACGAGCAGTACTTC. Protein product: CASSLRPGLLASGSYEQYF.

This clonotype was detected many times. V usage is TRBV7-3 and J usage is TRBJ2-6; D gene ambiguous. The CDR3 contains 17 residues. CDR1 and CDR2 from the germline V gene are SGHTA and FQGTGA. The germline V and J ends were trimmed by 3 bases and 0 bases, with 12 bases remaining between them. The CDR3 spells CASSLFPGSSGANVLTF. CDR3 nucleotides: TGTGCCAGCAGCTTGTTCCCAGGAAGCTCTGGGGCCAACGTCCTGACTTTC.